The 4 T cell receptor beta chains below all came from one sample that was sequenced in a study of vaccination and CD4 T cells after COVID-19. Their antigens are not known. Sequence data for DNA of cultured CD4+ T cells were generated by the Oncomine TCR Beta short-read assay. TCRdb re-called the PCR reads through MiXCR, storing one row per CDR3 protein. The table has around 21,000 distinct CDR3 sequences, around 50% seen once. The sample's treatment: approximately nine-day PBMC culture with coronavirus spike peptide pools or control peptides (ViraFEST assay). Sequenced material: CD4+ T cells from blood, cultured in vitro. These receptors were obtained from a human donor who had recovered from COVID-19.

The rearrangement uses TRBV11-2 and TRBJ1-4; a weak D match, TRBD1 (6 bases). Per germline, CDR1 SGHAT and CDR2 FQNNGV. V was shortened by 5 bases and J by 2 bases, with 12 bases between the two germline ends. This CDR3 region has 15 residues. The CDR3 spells CASSKQGVTNEKLFF. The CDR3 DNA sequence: TGTGCCAGCAGCAAACAGGGCGTGACTAATGAAAAACTGTTTTTT.

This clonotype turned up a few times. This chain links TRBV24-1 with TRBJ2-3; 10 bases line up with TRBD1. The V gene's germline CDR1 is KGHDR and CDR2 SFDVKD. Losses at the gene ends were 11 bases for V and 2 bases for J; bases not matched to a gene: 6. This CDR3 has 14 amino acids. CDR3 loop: CASSTGGDTDTQYF. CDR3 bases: TGTGCCAGCTCGACAGGGGGCGACACAGATACGCAGTATTTT.

DNA of the CDR3: TGTGCCAGCAGCTTATCGGGACCGGGGGATGAAAAACTGTTTTTT. As protein: CASSLSGPGDEKLFF. The rearrangement links TRBV7-9 to TRBJ1-4; D perhaps matches TRBD1 (5 bases). The CDR3 loop spans 15 amino acids. V lost 2 bases and J 6 bases, leaving 13 bases between the germline ends. CDR1 SEHNR and CDR2 FQNEAQ come from the germline V gene (reference sequence).

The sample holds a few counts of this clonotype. The CDR3 loop reads CSAREGQVRSTDTQYF. CDR3 bases: TGCAGTGCTAGAGAGGGGCAGGTCCGTTCCACAGATACGCAGTATTTT. This sequence joins TRBV20-1 and TRBJ2-3; D might be TRBD1 (5 bases). The CDR3 spans 16 residues. In germline, CDR1 is DFQATT, CDR2 SNEGSKA (reference sequence). V gave up 0 bases and J gave up 2 bases, with 15 bases separating them.